The T cell receptor beta chain under discussion was sequenced for a study of PD-1 blockade in classical Hodgkin lymphoma. The assay was immunoSEQ multiplex PCR, and TCRdb's table has in-frame clones only and misses some. The data show about 110,000 clones, 80% to 90% seen once. Looked up from germline, CDR1 is SEHNR and CDR2 is FQNEAQ (reference sequence). This CDR3 region has 16 residues. V was clipped by 7 bases and J by 0 bases; unmatched bases: 7. Brentuximab vedotin exposure varied, and every patient relapsed after autologous stem cell transplantation. This clonotype was obtained from a human donor with classical Hodgkin lymphoma. The genes are TRBV7-9 and TRBJ2-7, with 12 bases aligning to TRBD2. The starting material was peripheral blood mononuclear cells (PBMCs), obtained before the second cycle of nivolumab. CDR3 coding DNA: TGTGCCAGCACACTAGCGGGAGGCCAGAGCTCCTACGAGCAGTACTTC. Translated: CASTLAGGQSSYEQYF.